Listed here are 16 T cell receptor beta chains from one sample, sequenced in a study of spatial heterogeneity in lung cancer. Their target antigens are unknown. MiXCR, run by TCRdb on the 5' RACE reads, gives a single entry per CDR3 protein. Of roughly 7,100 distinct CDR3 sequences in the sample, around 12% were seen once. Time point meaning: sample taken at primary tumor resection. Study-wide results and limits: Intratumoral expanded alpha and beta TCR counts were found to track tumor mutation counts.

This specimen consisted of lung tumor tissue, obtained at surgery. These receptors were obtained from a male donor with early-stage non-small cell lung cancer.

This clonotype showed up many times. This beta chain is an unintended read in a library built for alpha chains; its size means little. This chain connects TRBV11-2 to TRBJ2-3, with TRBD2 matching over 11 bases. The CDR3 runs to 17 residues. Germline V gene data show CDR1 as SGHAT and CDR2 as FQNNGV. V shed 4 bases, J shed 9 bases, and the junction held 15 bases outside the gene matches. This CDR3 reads CASSSVGIAGGPWTQYF. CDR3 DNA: TGTGCCAGCAGCTCCGTGGGGATAGCGGGGGGGCCTTGGACGCAGTATTTT.

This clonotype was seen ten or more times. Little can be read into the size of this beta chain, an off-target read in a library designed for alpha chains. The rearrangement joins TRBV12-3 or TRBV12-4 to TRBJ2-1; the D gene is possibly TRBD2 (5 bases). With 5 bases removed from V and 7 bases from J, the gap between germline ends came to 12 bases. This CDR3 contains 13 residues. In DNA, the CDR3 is TGTGCCAGCAGTCCGAGAGGGCCGAATGAGCAGTTCTTC. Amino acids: CASSPRGPNEQFF.

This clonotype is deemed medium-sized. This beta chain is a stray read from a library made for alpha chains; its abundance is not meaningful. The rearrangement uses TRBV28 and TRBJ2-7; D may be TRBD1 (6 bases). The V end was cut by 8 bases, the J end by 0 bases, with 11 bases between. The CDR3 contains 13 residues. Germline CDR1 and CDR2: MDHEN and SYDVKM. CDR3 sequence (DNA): TGTGCCAGCTTAACAGGGACCTCCTACGAGCAGTACTTC. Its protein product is CASLTGTSYEQYF.

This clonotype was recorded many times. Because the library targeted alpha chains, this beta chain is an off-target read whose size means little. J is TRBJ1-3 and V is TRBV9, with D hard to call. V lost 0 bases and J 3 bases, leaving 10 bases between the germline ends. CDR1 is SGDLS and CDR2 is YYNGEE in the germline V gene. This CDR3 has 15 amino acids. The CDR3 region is CASSVAVHLGNTIYF. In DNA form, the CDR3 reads TGTGCCAGCAGCGTAGCTGTACACCTTGGAAACACCATATATTTT.

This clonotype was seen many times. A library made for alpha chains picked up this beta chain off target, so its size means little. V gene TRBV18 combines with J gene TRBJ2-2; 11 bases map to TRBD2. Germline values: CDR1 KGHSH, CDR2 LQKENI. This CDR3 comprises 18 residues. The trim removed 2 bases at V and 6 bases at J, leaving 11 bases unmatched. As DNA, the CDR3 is TGTGCCAGCTCACCAAGACTAGCGGGGTCACAATATCCCGGGGAGCTGTTTTTT. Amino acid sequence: CASSPRLAGSQYPGELFF.

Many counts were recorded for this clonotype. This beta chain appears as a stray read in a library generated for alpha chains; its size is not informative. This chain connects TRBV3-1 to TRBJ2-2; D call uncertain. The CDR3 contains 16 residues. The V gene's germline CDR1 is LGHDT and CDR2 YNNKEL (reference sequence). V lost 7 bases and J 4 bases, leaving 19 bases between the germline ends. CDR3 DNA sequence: TGTGCCAGCACGCCATCGGGCAGCCGTCTCACCGGGGAGCTGTTTTTT. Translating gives CASTPSGSRLTGELFF. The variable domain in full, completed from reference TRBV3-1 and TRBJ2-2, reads DTAVSQTPKYLVTQMGNDKSIKCEQNLGHDTMYWYKQDSKKFLKIMFSYNNKELIINETVPNRFSPKSPDKAHLNLHINSLELGDSAVYFCASTPSGSRLTGELFFGEGSRLTVL.

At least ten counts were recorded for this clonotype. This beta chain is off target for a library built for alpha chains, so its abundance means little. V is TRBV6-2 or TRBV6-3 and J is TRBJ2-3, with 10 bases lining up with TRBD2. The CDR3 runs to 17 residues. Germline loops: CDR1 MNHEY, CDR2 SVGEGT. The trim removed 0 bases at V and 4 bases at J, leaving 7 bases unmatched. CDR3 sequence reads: CASSYSPSGSKPDTQYF. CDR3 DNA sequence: TGTGCCAGCAGTTACTCCCCTAGCGGGAGCAAACCAGATACGCAGTATTTT.

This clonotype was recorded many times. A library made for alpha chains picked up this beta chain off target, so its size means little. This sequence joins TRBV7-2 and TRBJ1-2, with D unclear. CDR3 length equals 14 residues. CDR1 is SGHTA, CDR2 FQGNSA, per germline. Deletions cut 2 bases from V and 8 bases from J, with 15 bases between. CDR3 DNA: TGTGCCAGCAGCTTAAGACTCCCTTCGTCGGGCTACACCTTC. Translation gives CASSLRLPSSGYTF.

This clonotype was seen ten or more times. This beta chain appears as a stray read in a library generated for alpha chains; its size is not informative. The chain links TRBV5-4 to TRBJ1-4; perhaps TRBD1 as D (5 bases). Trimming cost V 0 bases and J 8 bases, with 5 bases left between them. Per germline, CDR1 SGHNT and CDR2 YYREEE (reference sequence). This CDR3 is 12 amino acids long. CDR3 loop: CASSLGTEKLFF. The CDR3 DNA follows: TGTGCCAGCAGCTTGGGGACAGAAAAACTGTTTTTT.

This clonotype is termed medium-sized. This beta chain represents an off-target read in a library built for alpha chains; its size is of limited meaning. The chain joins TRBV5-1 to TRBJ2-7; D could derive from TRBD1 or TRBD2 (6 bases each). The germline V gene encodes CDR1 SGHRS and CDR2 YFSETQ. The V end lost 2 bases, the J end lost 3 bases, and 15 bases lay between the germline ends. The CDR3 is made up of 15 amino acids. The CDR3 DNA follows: TGCGCCAGCAGCTTTGATGGCGGGACATTCTACGAGCAGTACTTC. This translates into CASSFDGGTFYEQYF.

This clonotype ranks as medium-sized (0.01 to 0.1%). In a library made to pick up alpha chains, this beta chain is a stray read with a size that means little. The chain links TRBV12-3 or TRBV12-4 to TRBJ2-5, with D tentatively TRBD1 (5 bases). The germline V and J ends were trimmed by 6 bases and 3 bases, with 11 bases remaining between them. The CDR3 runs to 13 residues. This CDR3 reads CASRRQGKETQYF. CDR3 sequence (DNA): TGTGCCAGCAGAAGGCAGGGAAAAGAGACCCAGTACTTC.

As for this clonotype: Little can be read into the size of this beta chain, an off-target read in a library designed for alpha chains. CDR3 region: CSVEDPLEGEQYF. CDR3 coding DNA: TGCAGCGTTGAAGACCCCCTAGAGGGAGAGCAGTACTTC. The gene calls are TRBV29-1 and TRBJ2-7; maybe TRBD2 (5 bases). Per germline, CDR1 SQVTM and CDR2 ANQGSEA. This CDR3 region has 13 residues. V was clipped by 0 bases and J by 7 bases, with 13 bases between them.

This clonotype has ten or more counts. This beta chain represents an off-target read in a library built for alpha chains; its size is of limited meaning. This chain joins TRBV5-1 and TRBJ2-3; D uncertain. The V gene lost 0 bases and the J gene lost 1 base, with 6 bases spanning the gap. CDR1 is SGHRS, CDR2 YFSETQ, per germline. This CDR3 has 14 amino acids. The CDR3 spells CASSLARGTDTQYF. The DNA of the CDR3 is TGCGCCAGCAGCTTGGCTCGGGGCACAGATACGCAGTATTTT.

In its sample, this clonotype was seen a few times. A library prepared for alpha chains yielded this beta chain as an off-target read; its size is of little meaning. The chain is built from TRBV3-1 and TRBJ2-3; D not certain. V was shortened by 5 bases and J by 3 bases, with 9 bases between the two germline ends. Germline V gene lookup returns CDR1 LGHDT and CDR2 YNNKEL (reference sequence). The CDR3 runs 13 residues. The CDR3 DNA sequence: TGTGCCAGCAGCTACACCTTTACAGATACGCAGTATTTT. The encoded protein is CASSYTFTDTQYF.

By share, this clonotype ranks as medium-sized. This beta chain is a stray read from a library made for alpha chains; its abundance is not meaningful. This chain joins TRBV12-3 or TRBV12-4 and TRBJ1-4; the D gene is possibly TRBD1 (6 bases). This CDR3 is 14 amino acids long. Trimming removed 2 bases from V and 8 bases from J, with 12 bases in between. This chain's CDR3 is CASSLRGWGEKLFF. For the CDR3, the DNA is TGTGCCAGCAGTTTAAGGGGGTGGGGCGAAAAACTGTTTTTT.

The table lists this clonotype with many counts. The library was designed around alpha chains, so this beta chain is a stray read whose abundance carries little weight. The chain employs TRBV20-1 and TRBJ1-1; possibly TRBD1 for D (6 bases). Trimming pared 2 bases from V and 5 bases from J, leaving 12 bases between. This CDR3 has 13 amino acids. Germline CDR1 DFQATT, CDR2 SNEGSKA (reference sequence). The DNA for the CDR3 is TGCAGTGCTAGAAGACAGGAAAGGACTGAAGCTTTCTTT. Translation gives CSARRQERTEAFF.